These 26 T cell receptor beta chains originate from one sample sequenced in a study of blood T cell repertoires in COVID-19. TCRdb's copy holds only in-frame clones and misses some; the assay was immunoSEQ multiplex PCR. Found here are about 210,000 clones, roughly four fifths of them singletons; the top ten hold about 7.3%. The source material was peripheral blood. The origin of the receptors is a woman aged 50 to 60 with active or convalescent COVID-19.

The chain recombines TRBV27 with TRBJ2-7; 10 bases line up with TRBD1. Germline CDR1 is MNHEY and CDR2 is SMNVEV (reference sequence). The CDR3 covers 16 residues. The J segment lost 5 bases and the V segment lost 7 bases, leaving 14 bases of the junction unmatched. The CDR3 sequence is CASTPRWGQGRDEQYF. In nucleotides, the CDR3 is TGTGCCAGCACTCCCCGATGGGGACAGGGGCGAGACGAGCAGTACTTC.

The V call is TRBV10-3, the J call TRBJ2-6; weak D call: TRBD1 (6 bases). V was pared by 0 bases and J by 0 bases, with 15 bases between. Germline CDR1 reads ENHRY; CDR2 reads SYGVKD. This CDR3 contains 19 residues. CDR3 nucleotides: TGTGCCATCAGTGAGTCCTGGGGGCGTTCGGGCTCTGGGGCCAACGTCCTGACTTTC. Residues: CAISESWGRSGSGANVLTF.

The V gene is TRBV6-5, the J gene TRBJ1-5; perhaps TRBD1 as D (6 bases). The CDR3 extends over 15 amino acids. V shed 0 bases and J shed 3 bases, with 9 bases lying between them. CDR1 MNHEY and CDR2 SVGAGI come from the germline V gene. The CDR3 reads CASSYSRGNNQPQHF. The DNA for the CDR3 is TGTGCCAGCAGTTACTCGAGGGGGAACAATCAGCCCCAGCATTTT.

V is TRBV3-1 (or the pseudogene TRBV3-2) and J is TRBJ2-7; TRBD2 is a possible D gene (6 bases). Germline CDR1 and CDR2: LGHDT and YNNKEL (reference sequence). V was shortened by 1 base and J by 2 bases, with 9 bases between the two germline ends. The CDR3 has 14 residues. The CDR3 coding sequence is TGTGCCAGCAGCCAAGCGGGGGTGACCTACGAGCAGTACTTC. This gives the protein CASSQAGVTYEQYF.

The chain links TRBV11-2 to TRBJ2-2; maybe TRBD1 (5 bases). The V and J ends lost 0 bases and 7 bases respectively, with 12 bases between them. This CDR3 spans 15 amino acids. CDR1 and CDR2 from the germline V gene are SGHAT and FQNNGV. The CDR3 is CASSLEGLVGGELFF. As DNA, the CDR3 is TGTGCCAGCAGCTTAGAGGGGCTGGTTGGCGGGGAGCTGTTTTTT.

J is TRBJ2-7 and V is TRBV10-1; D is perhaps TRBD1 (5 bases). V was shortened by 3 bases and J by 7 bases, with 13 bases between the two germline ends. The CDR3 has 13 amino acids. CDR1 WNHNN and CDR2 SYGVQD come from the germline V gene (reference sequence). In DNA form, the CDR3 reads TGCGCCAGCAGTGATGATGGACACATGGAGCAGTACGTC. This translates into CASSDDGHMEQYV.

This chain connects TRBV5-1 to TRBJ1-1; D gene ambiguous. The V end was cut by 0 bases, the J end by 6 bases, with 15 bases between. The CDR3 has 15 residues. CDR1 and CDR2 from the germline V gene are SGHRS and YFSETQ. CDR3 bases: TGCGCCAGCAGCTTGGCCCTTGGAGGGATAGCTGAAGCTTTCTTT. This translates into CASSLALGGIAEAFF. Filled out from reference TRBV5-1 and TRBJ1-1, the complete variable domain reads KAGVTQTPRYLIKTRGQQVTLSCSPISGHRSVSWYQQTPGQGLQFLFEYFSETQRNKGNFPGRFSGRQFSNSRSEMNVSTLELGDSALYLCASSLALGGIAEAFFGQGTRLTVV.

DNA for the CDR3: TGTGCCAGCAGTAACAGGCCGCCATTCGCTGAAGCTTTCTTT. Translated, it gives CASSNRPPFAEAFF. This chain uses TRBV6-5 with TRBJ1-1, with a weak D call TRBD1 (5 bases). Germline V CDR1 and CDR2: MNHEY, SVGAGI. The germline V and J ends were trimmed by 5 bases and 6 bases, with 16 bases remaining between them. The CDR3 is made up of 14 amino acids.

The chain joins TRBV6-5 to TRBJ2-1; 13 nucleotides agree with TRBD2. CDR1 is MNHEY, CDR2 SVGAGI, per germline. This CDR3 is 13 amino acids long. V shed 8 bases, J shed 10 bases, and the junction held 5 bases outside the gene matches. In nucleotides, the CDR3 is TGTGCCAGCCAGGGACTAGCGGGACGGGAGCAGTTCTTC. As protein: CASQGLAGREQFF.

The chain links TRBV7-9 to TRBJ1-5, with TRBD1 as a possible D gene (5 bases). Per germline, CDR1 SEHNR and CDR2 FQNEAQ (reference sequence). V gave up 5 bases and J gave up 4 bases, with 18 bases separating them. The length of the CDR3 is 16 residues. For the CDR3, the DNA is TGTGCCAGCAGCGGCTCCATGGGGGGGAATAATCAGCCCCAGCATTTT. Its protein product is CASSGSMGGNNQPQHF.

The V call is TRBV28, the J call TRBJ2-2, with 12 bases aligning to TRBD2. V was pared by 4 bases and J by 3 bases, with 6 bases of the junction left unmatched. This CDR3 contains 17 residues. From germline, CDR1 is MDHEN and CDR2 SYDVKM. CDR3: CASSSPTSGGYTGELFF. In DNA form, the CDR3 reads TGTGCCAGCAGTTCGCCGACTAGCGGGGGCTACACCGGGGAGCTGTTTTTT. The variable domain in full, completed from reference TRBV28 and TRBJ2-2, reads DVKVTQSSRYLVKRTGEKVFLECVQDMDHENMFWYRQDPGLGLRLIYFSYDVKMKEKGDIPEGYSVSREKKERFSLILESASTNQTSMYLCASSSPTSGGYTGELFFGEGSRLTVL.

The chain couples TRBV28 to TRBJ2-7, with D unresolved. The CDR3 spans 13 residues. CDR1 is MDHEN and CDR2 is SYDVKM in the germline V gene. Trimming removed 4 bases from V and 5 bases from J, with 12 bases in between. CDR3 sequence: CASSSTLSNEQYF. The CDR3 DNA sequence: TGTGCCAGCAGTTCCACTTTAAGCAACGAGCAGTACTTC. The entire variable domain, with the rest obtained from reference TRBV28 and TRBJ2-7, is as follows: DVKVTQSSRYLVKRTGEKVFLECVQDMDHENMFWYRQDPGLGLRLIYFSYDVKMKEKGDIPEGYSVSREKKERFSLILESASTNQTSMYLCASSSTLSNEQYFGPGTRLTVT.

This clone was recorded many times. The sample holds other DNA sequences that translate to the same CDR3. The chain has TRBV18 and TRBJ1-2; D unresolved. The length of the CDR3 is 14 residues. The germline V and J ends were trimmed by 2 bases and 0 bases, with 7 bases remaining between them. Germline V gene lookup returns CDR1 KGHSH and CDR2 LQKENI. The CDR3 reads CASSPGQANYGYTF. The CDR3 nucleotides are TGTGCCAGCTCACCAGGGCAAGCTAACTATGGCTACACCTTC.

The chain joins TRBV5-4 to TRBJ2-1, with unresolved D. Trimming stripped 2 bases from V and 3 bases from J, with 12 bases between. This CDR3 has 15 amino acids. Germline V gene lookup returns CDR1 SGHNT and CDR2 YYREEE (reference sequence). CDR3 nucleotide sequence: TGTGCCAGCAGCTTATTGGCGGCCCACTACAATGAGCAGTTCTTC. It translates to CASSLLAAHYNEQFF.

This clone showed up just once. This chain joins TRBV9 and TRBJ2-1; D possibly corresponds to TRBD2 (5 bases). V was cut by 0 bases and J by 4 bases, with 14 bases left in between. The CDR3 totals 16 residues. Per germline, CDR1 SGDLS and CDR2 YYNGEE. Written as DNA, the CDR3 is TGTGCCAGCAGCGTAGAGATCGAGGGCTTATACAATGAGCAGTTCTTC. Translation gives CASSVEIEGLYNEQFF.

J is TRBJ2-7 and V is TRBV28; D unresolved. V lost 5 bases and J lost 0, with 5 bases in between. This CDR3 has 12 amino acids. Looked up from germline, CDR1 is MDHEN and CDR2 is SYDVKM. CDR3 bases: TGTGCCAGCAGTACGGGCTCCTACGAGCAGTACTTC. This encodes CASSTGSYEQYF.

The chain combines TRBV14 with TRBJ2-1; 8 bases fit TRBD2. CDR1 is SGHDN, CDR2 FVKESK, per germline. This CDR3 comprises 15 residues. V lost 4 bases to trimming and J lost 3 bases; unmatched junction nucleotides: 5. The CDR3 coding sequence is TGTGCCAGCAGCCTTTTGACTAGCGTCTACAATGAGCAGTTCTTC. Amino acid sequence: CASSLLTSVYNEQFF. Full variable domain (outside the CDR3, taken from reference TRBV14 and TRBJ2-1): EAGVTQFPSHSVIEKGQTVTLRCDPISGHDNLYWYRRVMGKEIKFLLHFVKESKQDESGMPNNRFLAERTGGTYSTLKVQPAELEDSGVYFCASSLLTSVYNEQFFGPGTRLTVL.

Written as DNA, the CDR3 is TGTGCCAGCAGTAGACAGGGAAACACCGGGGAGCTGTTTTTT. Protein product: CASSRQGNTGELFF. This sequence joins TRBV6-4 and TRBJ2-2; 7 nucleotides align to TRBD1. V lost 5 bases to trimming and J lost 2 bases; unmatched junction nucleotides: 2. The germline CDR1 and CDR2 sequences are MRHNA and SNTAGT. The length of the CDR3 is 14 residues.

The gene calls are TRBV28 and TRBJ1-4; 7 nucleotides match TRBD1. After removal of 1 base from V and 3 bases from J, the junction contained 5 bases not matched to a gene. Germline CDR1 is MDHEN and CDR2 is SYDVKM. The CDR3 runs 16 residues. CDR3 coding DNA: TGTGCCAGCAGTTTATCAGGGGGGACGTCTAATGAAAAACTGTTTTTT. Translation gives CASSLSGGTSNEKLFF.

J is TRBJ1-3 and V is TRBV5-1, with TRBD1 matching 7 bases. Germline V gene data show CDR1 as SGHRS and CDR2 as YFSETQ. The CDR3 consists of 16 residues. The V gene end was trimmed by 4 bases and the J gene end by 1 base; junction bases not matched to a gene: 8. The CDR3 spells CASSPIPTGSGNTIYF. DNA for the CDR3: TGCGCCAGCAGCCCCATACCGACAGGGTCTGGAAACACCATATATTTT.

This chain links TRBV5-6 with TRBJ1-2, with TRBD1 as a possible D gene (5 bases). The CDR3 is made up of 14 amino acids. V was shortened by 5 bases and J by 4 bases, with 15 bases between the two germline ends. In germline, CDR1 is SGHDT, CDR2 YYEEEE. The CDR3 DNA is TGTGCCAGCAGACAAGGACATGTGGCCTATGGCTACACCTTC. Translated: CASRQGHVAYGYTF.

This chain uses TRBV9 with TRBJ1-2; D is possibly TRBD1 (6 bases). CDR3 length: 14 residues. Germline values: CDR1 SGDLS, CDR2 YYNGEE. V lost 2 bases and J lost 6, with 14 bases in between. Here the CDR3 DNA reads TGTGCCAGCAGCGTTCAGGGGAGAGAACATGGCTACACCTTC. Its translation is CASSVQGREHGYTF.

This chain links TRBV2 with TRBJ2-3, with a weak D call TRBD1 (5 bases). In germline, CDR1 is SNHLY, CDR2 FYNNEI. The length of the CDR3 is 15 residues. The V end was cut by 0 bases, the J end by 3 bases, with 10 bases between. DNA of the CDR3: TGTGCCAGCAGTGAAGCCAGGGTGGCAACAGATACGCAGTATTTT. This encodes CASSEARVATDTQYF.

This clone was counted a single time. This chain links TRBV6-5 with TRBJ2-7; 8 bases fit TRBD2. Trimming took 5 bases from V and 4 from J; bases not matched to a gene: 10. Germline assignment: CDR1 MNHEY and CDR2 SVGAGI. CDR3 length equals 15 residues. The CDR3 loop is CASSNPGLGAYEQYF. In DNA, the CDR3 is TGTGCCAGCAGTAACCCGGGACTAGGAGCGTACGAGCAGTACTTC.

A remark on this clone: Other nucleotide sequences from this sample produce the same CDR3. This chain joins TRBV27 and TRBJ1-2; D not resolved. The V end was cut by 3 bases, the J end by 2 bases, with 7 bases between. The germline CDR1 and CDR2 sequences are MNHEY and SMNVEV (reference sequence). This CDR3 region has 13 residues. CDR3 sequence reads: CASSFRGNYGYTF. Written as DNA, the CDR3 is TGTGCCAGCAGTTTTCGAGGGAACTATGGCTACACCTTC.

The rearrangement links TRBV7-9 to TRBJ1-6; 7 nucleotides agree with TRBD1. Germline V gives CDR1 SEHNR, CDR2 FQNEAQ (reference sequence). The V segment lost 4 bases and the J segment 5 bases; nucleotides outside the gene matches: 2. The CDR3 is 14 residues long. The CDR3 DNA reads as TGTGCCAGCAGCTCGGGACAGAATAATTCACCCCTCCACTTT. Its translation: CASSSGQNNSPLHF.